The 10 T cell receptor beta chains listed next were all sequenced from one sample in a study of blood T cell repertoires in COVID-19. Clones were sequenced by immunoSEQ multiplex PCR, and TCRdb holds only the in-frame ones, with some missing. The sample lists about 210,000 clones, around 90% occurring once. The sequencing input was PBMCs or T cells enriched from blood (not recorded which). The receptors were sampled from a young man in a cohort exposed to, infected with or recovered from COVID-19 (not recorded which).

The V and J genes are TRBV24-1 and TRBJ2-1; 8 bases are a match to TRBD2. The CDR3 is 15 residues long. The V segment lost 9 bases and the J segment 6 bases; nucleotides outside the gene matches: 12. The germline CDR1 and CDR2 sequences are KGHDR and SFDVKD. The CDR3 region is CATGTSGQELNEQFF. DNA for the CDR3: TGTGCCACCGGGACTAGTGGTCAGGAACTCAATGAGCAGTTCTTC.

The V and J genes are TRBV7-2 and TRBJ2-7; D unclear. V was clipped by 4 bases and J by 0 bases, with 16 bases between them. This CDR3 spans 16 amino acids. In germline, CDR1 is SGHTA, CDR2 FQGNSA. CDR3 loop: CASSSTRSSSSYEQYF. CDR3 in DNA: TGTGCCAGCAGCTCTACTCGTAGCTCAAGCTCCTACGAGCAGTACTTC.

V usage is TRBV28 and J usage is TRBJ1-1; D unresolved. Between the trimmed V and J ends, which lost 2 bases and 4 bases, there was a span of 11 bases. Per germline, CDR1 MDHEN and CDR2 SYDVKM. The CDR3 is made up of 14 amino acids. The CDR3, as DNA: TGTGCCAGCAGTTTACCCAGCTGGAGCACTGAAGCTTTCTTT. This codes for CASSLPSWSTEAFF.

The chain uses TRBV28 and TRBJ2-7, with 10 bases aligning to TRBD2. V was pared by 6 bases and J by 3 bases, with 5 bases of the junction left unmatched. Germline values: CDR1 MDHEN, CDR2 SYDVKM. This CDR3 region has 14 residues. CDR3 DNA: TGTGCCAGCAGGGCTAGCGGGAGAATCTACGAGCAGTACTTC. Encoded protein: CASRASGRIYEQYF.

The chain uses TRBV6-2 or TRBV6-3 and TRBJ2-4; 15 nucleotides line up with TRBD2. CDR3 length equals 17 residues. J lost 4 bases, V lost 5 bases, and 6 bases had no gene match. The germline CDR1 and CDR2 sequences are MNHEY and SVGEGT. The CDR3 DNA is TGTGCCAGCAGTCACAGGACTAGCGGGAGGGATAAAAACATTCAGTACTTC. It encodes CASSHRTSGRDKNIQYF.

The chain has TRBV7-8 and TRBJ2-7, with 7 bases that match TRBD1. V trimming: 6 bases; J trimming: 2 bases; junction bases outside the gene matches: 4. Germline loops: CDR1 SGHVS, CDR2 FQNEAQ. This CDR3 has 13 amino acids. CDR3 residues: CASRPTGTYEQYF. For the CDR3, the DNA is TGTGCCAGCAGGCCGACAGGGACCTACGAGCAGTACTTC.

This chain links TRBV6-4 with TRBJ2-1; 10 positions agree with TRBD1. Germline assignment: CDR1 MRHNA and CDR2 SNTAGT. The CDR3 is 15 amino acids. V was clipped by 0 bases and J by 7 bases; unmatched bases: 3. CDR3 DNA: TGTGCCAGCAGTGACTCTCCGGACAGGGGGAATGAGCAGTTCTTC. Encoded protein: CASSDSPDRGNEQFF.

In DNA form, the CDR3 reads TGTGCCAGCAGCGACTCCGGGACTAGCAACAACGAGCAGTACTTC. It is translated as CASSDSGTSNNEQYF. This chain joins TRBV7-9 and TRBJ2-7; TRBD2 agrees at 9 bases. This CDR3 has 15 amino acids. The junction had 10 bases not matched to a gene; V was cut back by 5 bases and J by 5 bases. Germline V CDR1 and CDR2: SEHNR, FQNEAQ (reference sequence).

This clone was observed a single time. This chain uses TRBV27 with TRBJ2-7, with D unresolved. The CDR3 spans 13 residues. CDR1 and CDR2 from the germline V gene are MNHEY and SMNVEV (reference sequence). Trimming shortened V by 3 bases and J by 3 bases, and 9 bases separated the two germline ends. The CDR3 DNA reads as TGTGCCAGCAGTTTGGGCAGGTACTACGAGCAGTACTTC. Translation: CASSLGRYYEQYF.

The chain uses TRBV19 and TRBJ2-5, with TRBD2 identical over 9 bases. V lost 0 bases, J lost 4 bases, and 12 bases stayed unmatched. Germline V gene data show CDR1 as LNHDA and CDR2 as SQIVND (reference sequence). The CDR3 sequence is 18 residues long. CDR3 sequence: CASSIEGSGSVLRETQYF. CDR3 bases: TGTGCCAGTAGTATAGAAGGTAGCGGGAGTGTCCTCCGAGAGACCCAGTACTTC.